Listed below are T cell receptor beta chains from one sample, sequenced in a study of CD8 T cells in ankylosing spondylitis. TCRdb fed the 5' RACE reads into MiXCR, producing one record per CDR3 protein. The sample consists of around 100,000 distinct CDR3 sequences, about 8.1% of them appearing once. The sequencing sample was made of blood, either unsorted or a sorted T cell fraction (not recorded which). Every receptor here comes from a male donor with ankylosing spondylitis. Both conserved end residues are part of each CDR3. Each record gives: V gene, clone size, D gene, J gene, CDR3 protein, CDR3 DNA. The D gene is left open where the match is weak. Clone size appears in some rows only: once, few, many, or a class for an expanded clone.

>TRBV25-1|many|.|TRBJ2-1
CASSANEQFF
TGTGCCAGCAGTGCGAATGAGCAGTTCTTC
>TRBV11-3|many|.|TRBJ1-1
CASSLGHRNTEAFF
TGTGCCAGCAGCTTAGGACACCGGAACACTGAAGCTTTCTTT
>TRBV20-1|few|.|TRBJ1-1
CSARDLRASQAFF
TGCAGTGCTAGAGATTTACGGGCAAGTCAAGCTTTCTTT
>TRBV6-1|many|.|TRBJ2-1
CASIPRGGLGSYNEQFF
TGTGCCAGCATCCCACGGGGCGGTCTGGGCTCCTACAATGAGCAGTTCTTC
>TRBV4-2|.|.|TRBJ2-1
CASSPYKARESNEQFF
TGTGCCAGCAGCCCTTATAAGGCCCGAGAGTCCAATGAGCAGTTCTTC
>TRBV12-3/TRBV12-4|.|TRBD1|TRBJ2-1
CASTSPTTGASSYNEQFF
TGTGCCAGCACCTCCCCCACGACAGGGGCGAGCTCCTACAATGAGCAGTTCTTC
>TRBV4-2|many|TRBD2|TRBJ2-3
CASSPTSGSRVDTQYF
TGTGCCAGCAGCCCGACTAGCGGGAGTAGGGTAGATACGCAGTATTTT
>TRBV7-8|few|TRBD2|TRBJ2-1
CATDILKTSGIYNEQFF
TGTGCCACCGACATTCTAAAGACTAGCGGGATATACAATGAGCAGTTCTTC
>TRBV6-1|few|.|TRBJ1-1
CAMRGPGTEAFF
TGTGCCATGAGGGGACCGGGCACTGAAGCTTTCTTT
>TRBV7-8|few|TRBD2|TRBJ2-5
CASSHLRGVQETQYF
TGTGCCAGCAGTCACCTCCGGGGGGTACAAGAGACCCAGTACTTC
>TRBV27|.|TRBD1|TRBJ1-2
CASRPHRGRHHGYTF
TGTGCCAGCAGGCCTCACAGGGGGCGGCATCATGGCTACACCTTC
>TRBV12-3/TRBV12-4|many|.|TRBJ2-3
CASSPFISSPTDTQYF
TGTGCCAGCAGTCCCTTTATTAGCTCCCCCACAGATACGCAGTATTTT
>TRBV3-1|.|.|TRBJ2-7
CASSQEDHPREQYF
TGTGCCAGCAGCCAAGAGGACCACCCCCGGGAGCAGTACTTC
>TRBV10-3|.|.|TRBJ1-2
CAISEDRDGYTF
TGTGCCATCAGTGAGGACAGAGATGGCTACACCTTC
>TRBV18|.|.|TRBJ2-1
CASSPPSGLLYNEQFF
TGTGCCAGCTCACCACCGTCGGGGTTATTGTACAATGAGCAGTTCTTC
>TRBV30|.|.|TRBJ2-3
CAWSGTDTQYF
TGTGCCTGGAGTGGGACAGATACGCAGTATTTT
>TRBV11-2|.|.|TRBJ2-7
CASSLGRLSEQYF
TGTGCCAGCAGCTTGGGACGACTTTCCGAGCAGTACTTC
>TRBV27|few|TRBD1|TRBJ1-4
CASSVTGGDEKLFF
TGTGCCAGCAGTGTAACAGGGGGGGATGAAAAACTGTTTTTT
>TRBV7-9|few|.|TRBJ1-1
CASSSPGRVRTEAFF
TGTGCCAGCAGCTCGCCGGGGAGGGTAAGAACTGAAGCTTTCTTT
>TRBV2|many|TRBD1|TRBJ1-2
CARGGADNYGYTF
TGTGCCAGAGGGGGCGCGGATAACTATGGCTACACCTTC
>TRBV7-9|.|TRBD2|TRBJ2-7
CASSLGTTRTGGYEQYF
TGTGCCAGCAGCCTTGGGACTACCCGCACGGGGGGTTACGAGCAGTACTTC
>TRBV4-1|few|.|TRBJ1-2
CASSQGTRTYGYTF
TGCGCCAGCAGCCAAGGTACCCGGACCTATGGCTACACCTTC
>TRBV11-2|.|TRBD1|TRBJ1-1
CASSLDAGTGGADTEAFF
TGTGCCAGCAGCTTAGACGCCGGGACAGGGGGCGCGGACACTGAAGCTTTCTTT
>TRBV29-1|.|.|TRBJ2-7
CSVASWGQGYEQYF
TGCAGCGTTGCTTCCTGGGGTCAAGGCTACGAGCAGTACTTC
>TRBV5-1|.|.|TRBJ2-5
CASSLGRGLETQYF
TGCGCCAGCAGCTTGGGGCGGGGGCTGGAGACCCAGTACTTC
>TRBV13|many|TRBD1|TRBJ2-2
CASSVQGALGGELFF
TGTGCCAGCAGCGTACAGGGGGCTCTCGGCGGGGAGCTGTTTTTT
>TRBV6-4|many|TRBD2|TRBJ2-1
CASSAGGPNEQFF
TGTGCCAGCAGTGCGGGAGGGCCCAATGAGCAGTTCTTC
>TRBV4-1|few|TRBD2|TRBJ2-3
CASSQEPSGKGTQYF
TGCGCCAGCAGCCAAGAGCCTAGCGGGAAGGGTACGCAGTATTTT
>TRBV5-4|.|TRBD2|TRBJ2-3
CASSLFSGRTDTQYF
TGTGCCAGCAGCTTGTTTAGCGGGAGGACAGATACGCAGTATTTT
>TRBV5-1|many|.|TRBJ1-1
CASSLVRGVMNTEAFF
TGCGCCAGCAGCTTGGTCAGGGGCGTCATGAACACTGAAGCTTTCTTT
>TRBV25-1|.|TRBD1|TRBJ2-3
CASGDSITDTQYF
TGTGCCAGCGGGGACAGTATCACAGATACGCAGTATTTT
>TRBV7-9|few|.|TRBJ1-1
CASSPGGPEAFF
TGTGCCAGCAGCCCCGGGGGCCCTGAAGCTTTCTTT
>TRBV19|.|TRBD2|TRBJ2-1
CASSIEASGSYNEQFF
TGTGCCAGTAGTATAGAGGCTAGCGGAAGCTACAATGAGCAGTTCTTC
>TRBV4-2|.|TRBD2|TRBJ2-1
CASSRGASGANEQFF
TGTGCCAGCAGCCGCGGAGCTAGCGGGGCAAATGAGCAGTTCTTC
>TRBV24-1|.|.|TRBJ2-5
CATSDLEETQYF
TGTGCCACCAGTGATTTGGAAGAGACCCAGTACTTC
>TRBV12-3/TRBV12-4|many|.|TRBJ2-3
CASSPTMETQYF
TGTGCCAGCAGTCCGACCATGGAAACGCAGTATTTT
>TRBV12-3/TRBV12-4|many|.|TRBJ2-2
CASSPHSGELFF
TGTGCCAGCAGTCCACACAGCGGGGAGCTGTTTTTT
>TRBV6-2/TRBV6-3|.|.|TRBJ2-7
CASSFPTAFYEQYF
TGTGCCAGCAGTTTTCCGACCGCTTTCTACGAGCAGTACTTC
>TRBV11-2|many|TRBD2|TRBJ2-7
CASSLDSGSYEQYF
TGTGCCAGCAGCTTAGATAGCGGGAGCTACGAGCAGTACTTC
>TRBV3-1|many|.|TRBJ2-7
CASSPDRFSTYEQYF
TGTGCCAGCAGCCCCGACAGGTTTTCCACCTACGAGCAGTACTTC
>TRBV5-1|few|.|TRBJ1-4
CASSGAVGSATNEKLFF
TGCGCCAGCAGCGGTGCCGTCGGGTCCGCAACTAATGAAAAACTGTTTTTT
>TRBV3-1|.|.|TRBJ2-1
CASSQGPAGGTNEQFF
TGTGCCAGCAGCCAAGGTCCTGCGGGTGGTACCAATGAGCAGTTCTTC
>TRBV12-3/TRBV12-4|many|TRBD2|TRBJ2-1
CASSFGWGGENEQFF
TGTGCCAGCAGTTTCGGGTGGGGGGGGGAAAATGAGCAGTTCTTC
>TRBV16|.|.|TRBJ2-3
CASSQSRAPTDTQYF
TGTGCCAGCAGCCAATCCAGGGCACCCACAGATACGCAGTATTTT
>TRBV28|many|TRBD1|TRBJ1-1
CASHRGTGGFTEAFF
TGTGCCAGCCATAGAGGGACAGGGGGCTTCACTGAAGCTTTCTTT
>TRBV7-9|.|.|TRBJ2-1
CASSLAGGSQDEQFF
TGTGCCAGCAGCTTAGCTGGTGGTAGCCAGGATGAGCAGTTCTTC
>TRBV29-1|many|.|TRBJ2-5
CSAIPRGGKETQYF
TGCAGCGCTATTCCGCGAGGGGGGAAGGAGACCCAGTACTTC
>TRBV15|many|.|TRBJ1-2
CATSNTDFDTTYGYTF
TGTGCCACCAGCAACACTGACTTCGACACTACCTATGGCTACACCTTC
>TRBV5-8|few|TRBD2|TRBJ2-1
CASSLVTSGRSNEQFF
TGTGCCAGCAGCTTGGTTACTAGCGGGAGATCCAATGAGCAGTTCTTC
>TRBV27|.|.|TRBJ1-1
CASRALVGRLNTEAFF
TGTGCCAGCAGGGCGCTGGTGGGGCGGCTGAACACTGAAGCTTTCTTT